The sequence of this T cell receptor (beta chain) was determined in a study of shared clonotypes between healthy human individuals. Repertoires were generated with immunoSEQ multiplex PCR, while TCRdb's copy carries only in-frame clones and drops some. The profile shows some 2,500,000 clones, around 92% of them singletons. This CDR3 spans 11 amino acids. Germline V CDR1 and CDR2: SQVTM, ANQGSEA. Trimming at V came to 6 bases and at J to 5 bases, leaving 3 bases not matched to a gene. The sample taken for sequencing was naive CD4+ T cells from PBMCs. Subset meaning: CD45RA+ positively selected. V and J are TRBV29-1 and TRBJ2-5, with 7 bases lining up with TRBD2. The receptor's source is a man aged 18 to 30 in good health. Some clones in this sample may be carry-over from other donors' samples. The CDR3 loop reads CSVAGLETQYF. CDR3 coding DNA: TGCAGCGTAGCGGGGTTGGAGACCCAGTACTTC.